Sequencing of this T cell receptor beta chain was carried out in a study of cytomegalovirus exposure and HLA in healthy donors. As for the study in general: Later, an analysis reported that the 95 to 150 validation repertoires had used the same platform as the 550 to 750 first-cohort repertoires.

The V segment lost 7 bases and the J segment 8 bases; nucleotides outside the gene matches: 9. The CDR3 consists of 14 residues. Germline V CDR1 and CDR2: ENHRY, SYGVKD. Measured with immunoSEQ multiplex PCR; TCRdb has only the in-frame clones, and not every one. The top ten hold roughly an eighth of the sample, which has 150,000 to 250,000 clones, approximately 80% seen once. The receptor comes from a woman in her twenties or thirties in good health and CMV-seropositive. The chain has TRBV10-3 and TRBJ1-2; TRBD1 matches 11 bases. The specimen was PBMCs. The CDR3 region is CAIKGQGAGRGYTF. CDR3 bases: TGTGCCATCAAAGGACAGGGGGCGGGACGAGGCTACACCTTC.